This is a list of T cell receptor beta chains from one sample in a study of cytomegalovirus exposure and HLA in healthy donors. TCRdb's copy holds only in-frame clones and misses some; the assay was immunoSEQ multiplex PCR. The sample gives fewer than 250,000 clones, about 86% of which show up once; 2.6% is in the top ten. The sequenced material came from PBMCs. All receptors derive from a man aged 18 to 29 in good health and CMV-seronegative. CDR3s include the opening cysteine and the closing phenylalanine or tryptophan.

V gene | CDR3 protein
TRBV5-1 | CASSFGRGSSYEQYF
TRBV4-1 | CASSQVGTTRVDEQFF
TRBV4-1 | CASSQDPRGANYGYTF
TRBV4-1 | CASSQVEGAQYGEPQHF
TRBV6-4 | CASSIAGNTGELFF
TRBV2 | CASSVDRSAGELFF
TRBV9 | CASSSRGSIYNEQFF
TRBV28 | CASANYEQYF
TRBV7-2 | CASSYGGAAETQYF
TRBV15 | CATSAEGAPVGSPLHF
TRBV27 | CASRRLAGVDEQFF
TRBV28 | CASSFMAGIYEQYF
TRBV4-1 | CASSQSRGGTGELFF
TRBV5-4 | CASSRTFTDTQYF
TRBV27 | CASSSGGGFYNEQFF
TRBV19 | CASSIGERGTGPEAFF
TRBV5-1 | CASSTRQEETQYF
TRBV29-1 | CSADRGRVDTQYF
TRBV7-2 | CASSLLQEAFF
TRBV5-1 | CASSFRGSEATEAFF
TRBV5-4 | CASSSAKQGNYGYTF
TRBV4-3 | CASSQEDRAGTEAFF
TRBV4-3 | CASSQDYRTDNEKLFF
TRBV27 | CASSYRQRTNEKLFF
TRBV5-1 | CASSPRQGRGAGELFF
TRBV27 | CASSLASGGPDTQYF
TRBV10-3 | CAISEQGEAYGYTF
TRBV7-2 | CASSLNRGAHEQFF
TRBV4-3 | CASSQVTMDRNYGYTF
TRBV9 | CASSAAPGRLGELFF
TRBV7-9 | CASSLNTGELFF